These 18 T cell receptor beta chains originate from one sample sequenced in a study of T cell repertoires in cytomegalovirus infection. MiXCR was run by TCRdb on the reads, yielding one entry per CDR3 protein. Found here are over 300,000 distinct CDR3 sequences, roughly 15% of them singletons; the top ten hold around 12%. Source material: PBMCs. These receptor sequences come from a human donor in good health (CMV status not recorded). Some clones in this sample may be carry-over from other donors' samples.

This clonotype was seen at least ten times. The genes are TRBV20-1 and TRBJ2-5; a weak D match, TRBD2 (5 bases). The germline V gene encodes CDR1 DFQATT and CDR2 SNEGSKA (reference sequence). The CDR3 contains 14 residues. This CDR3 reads CSAYDGLSGETQYF. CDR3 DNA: TGCAGCGCCTACGACGGGCTCTCGGGGGAGACCCAGTACTTC.

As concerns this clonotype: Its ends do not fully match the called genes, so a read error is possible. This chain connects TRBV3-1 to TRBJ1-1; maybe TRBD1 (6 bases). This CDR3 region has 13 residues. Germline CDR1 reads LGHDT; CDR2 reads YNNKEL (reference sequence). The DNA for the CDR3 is TGTGCCAGCAGGTCTCAGGGGAACGCTGAAGCTTTCTTT. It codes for CASRSQGNAEAFF.

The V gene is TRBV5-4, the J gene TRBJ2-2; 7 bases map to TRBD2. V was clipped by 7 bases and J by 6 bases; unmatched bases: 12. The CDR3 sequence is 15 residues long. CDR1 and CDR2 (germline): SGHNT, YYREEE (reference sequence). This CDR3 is CASGRGGRGSGELFF. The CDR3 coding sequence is TGTGCCAGCGGAAGGGGAGGGCGGGGGTCCGGGGAGCTGTTTTTT. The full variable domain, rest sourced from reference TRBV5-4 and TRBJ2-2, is ETGVTQSPTHLIKTRGQQVTLRCSSQSGHNTVSWYQQALGQGPQFIFQYYREEENGRGNFPPRFSGLQFPNYSSELNVNALELDDSALYLCASGRGGRGSGELFFGEGSRLTVL.

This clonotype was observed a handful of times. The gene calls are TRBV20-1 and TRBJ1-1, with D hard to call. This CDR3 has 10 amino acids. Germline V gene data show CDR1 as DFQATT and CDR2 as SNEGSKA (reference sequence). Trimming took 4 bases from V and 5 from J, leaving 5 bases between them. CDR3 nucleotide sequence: TGCAGTGCTATGGGAACTGAAGCTTTCTTT. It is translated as CSAMGTEAFF.

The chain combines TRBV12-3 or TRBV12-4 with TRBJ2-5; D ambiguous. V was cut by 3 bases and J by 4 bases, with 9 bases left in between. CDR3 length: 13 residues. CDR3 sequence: CASSFGARETQYF. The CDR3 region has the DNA TGTGCCAGCAGTTTCGGCGCACGAGAGACCCAGTACTTC.

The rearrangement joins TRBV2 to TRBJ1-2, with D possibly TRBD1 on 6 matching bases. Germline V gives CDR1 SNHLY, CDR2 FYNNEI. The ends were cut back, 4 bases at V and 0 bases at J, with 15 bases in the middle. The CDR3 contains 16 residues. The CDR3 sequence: CASSGAGASPNYGYTF. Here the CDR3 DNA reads TGTGCCAGCAGTGGGGCAGGGGCCTCCCCTAACTATGGCTACACCTTC.

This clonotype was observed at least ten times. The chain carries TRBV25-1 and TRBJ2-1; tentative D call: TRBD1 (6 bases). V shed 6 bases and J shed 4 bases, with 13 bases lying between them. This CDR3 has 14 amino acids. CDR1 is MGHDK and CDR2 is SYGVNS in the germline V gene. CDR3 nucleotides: TGTGCCAGCAGCGGAGAACAGGGATACAATGAGCAGTTCTTC. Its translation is CASSGEQGYNEQFF.

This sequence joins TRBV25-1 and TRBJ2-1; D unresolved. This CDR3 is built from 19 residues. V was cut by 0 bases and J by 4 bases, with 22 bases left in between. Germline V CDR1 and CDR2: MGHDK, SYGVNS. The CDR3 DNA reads TGTGCCAGCAGTGAATATTTTTCGTCCGAATCAATACAATACAATGAGCAGTTCTTC. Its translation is CASSEYFSSESIQYNEQFF.

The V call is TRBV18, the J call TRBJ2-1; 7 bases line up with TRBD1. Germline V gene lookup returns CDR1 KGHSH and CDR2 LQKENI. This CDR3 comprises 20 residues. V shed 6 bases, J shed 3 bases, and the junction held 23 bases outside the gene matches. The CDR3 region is CASSTASGTAFNIGYNEQFF. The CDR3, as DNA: TGTGCCAGCTCGACAGCCTCCGGGACAGCTTTTAATATTGGCTACAATGAGCAGTTCTTC.

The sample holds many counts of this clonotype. CDR3 DNA sequence: TGTGCCAGCGGACTAGCGGGACAAGAGACCCAGTACTTC. As protein: CASGLAGQETQYF. The chain uses TRBV7-2 and TRBJ2-5, with 12 positions matching TRBD2. There are 13 residues in the CDR3. V trimming: 8 bases; J trimming: 2 bases; junction bases outside the gene matches: 0. Germline V gene data show CDR1 as SGHTA and CDR2 as FQGNSA.

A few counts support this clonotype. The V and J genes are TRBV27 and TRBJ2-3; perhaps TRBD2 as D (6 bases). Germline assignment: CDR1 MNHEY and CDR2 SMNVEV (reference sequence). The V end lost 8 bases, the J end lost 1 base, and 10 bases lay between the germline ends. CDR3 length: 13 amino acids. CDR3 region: CASRRRGTDTQYF. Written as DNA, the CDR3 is TGTGCCAGCCGCAGGAGGGGCACAGATACGCAGTATTTT.

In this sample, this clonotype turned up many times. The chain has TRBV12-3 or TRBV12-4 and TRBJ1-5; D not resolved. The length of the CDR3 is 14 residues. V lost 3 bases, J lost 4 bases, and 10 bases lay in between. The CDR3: CASSLSSVNQPQHF. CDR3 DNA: TGTGCCAGCAGTTTGTCGTCCGTTAATCAGCCCCAGCATTTT.

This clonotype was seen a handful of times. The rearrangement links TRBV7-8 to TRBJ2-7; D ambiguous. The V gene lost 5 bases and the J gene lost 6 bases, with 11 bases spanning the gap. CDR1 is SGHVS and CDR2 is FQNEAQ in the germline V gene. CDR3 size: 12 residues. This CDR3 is CASSETLLEQYF. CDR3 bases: TGTGCCAGCAGCGAGACCCTCCTCGAGCAGTACTTC.

DNA for the CDR3: TGTGCCAGCAGTTACTCTGGGACTGAGGGGACCCAGTACTTC. Amino acids: CASSYSGTEGTQYF. This rearrangement joins TRBV6-6 to TRBJ2-5, with a tentative D call TRBD2 (6 bases). The CDR3 spans 14 residues. The ends were cut back, 0 bases at V and 7 bases at J, with 12 bases in the middle. Per germline, CDR1 MNHNY and CDR2 SVGAGI (reference sequence).

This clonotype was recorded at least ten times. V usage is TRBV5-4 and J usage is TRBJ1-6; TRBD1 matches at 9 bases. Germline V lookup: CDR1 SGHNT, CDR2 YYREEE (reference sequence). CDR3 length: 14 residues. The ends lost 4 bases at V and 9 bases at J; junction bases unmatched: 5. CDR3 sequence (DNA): TGTGCCAGCAGCCCAGGACAGGGGAGTTCACCCCTCCACTTT. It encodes CASSPGQGSSPLHF.

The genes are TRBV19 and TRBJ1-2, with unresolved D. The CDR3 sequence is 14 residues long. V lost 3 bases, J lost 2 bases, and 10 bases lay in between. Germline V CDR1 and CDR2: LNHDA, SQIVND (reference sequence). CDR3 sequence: CASSIYRDNYGYTF. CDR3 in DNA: TGTGCCAGTAGTATTTACAGAGACAACTATGGCTACACCTTC.

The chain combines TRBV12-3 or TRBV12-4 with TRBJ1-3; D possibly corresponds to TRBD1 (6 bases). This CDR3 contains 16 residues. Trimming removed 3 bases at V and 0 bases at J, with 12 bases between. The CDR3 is CASSFVGQNSGNTIYF. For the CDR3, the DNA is TGTGCCAGCAGTTTCGTGGGACAAAACTCTGGAAACACCATATATTTT.

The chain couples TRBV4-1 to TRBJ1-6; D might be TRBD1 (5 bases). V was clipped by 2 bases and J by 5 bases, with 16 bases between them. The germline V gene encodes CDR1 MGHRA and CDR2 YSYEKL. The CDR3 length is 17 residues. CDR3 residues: CASSQSWRGRHNSPLHF. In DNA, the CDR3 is TGCGCCAGCAGCCAATCTTGGAGGGGTCGTCATAATTCACCCCTCCACTTT.